This TCR beta chain is drawn from a study of shared T cell receptors in the human thymus. This CDR3 region has 15 residues. V lost 6 bases and J lost 0; bases outside the gene matches: 5. The germline V gene has CDR1 SNHLY and CDR2 FYNNEI. Libraries were prepared by immunoSEQ multiplex PCR; TCRdb keeps only in-frame clonotypes and omits some of them. The repertoire has 550,000 to 800,000 clones, approximately 85% of them found once; the top ten carry 0.0095% to 0.013%. This same sample was also part of a study on human thymus T cells. That paper states: It looked as if thymic and blood repertoires used V and J genes in a biased way.

This chain uses TRBV2 with TRBJ2-7, with 10 bases matching TRBD2. This sequence was found in a girl under three years old with a congenital heart defect. Sequenced material: thymocytes. The CDR3 sequence: CASRDSGGSSYEQYF. As DNA, the CDR3 is TGTGCCAGCAGGGATAGCGGGGGGTCCTCCTACGAGCAGTACTTC.